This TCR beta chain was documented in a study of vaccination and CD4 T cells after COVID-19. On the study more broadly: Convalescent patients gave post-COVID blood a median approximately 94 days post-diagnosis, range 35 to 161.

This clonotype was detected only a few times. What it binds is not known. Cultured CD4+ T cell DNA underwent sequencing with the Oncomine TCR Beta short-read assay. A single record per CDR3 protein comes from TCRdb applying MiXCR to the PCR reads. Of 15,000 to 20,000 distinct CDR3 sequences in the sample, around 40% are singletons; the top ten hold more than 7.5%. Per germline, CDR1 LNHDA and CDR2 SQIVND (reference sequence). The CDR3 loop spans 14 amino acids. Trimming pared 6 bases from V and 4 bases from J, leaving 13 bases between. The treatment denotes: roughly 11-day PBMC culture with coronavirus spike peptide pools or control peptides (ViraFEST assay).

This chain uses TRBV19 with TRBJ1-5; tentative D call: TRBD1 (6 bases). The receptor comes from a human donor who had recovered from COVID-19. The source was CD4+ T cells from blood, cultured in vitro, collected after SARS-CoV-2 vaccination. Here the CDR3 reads CASSKQGPNQPQHF. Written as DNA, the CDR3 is TGTGCCAGTAGCAAACAGGGACCAAATCAGCCCCAGCATTTT.